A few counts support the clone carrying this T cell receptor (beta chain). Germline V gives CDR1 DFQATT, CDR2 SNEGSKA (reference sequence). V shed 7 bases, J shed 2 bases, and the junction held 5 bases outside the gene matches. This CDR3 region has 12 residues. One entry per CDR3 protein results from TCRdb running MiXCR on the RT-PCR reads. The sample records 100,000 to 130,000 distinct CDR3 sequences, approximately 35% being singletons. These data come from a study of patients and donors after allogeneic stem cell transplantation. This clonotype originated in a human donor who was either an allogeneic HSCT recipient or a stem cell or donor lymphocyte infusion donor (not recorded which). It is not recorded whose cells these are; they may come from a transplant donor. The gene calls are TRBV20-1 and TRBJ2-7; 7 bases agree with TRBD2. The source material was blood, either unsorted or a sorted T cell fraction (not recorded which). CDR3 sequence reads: CSVSRGAYEQYF. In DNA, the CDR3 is TGCAGTGTTAGCCGGGGGGCCTACGAGCAGTACTTC.